This TCR beta chain stems from a study of control samples from healthy donors and cancer patients. The CDR3 is 12 residues long. V lost 6 bases, J lost 7 bases, and 10 bases lay in between. This clone was detected once. TCRdb keeps only in-frame clones here, not all; method: immunoSEQ multiplex PCR. This table holds some 65,000 clones, approximately 88% found once. The sample comprised PBMCs. The chain has TRBV12-3 or TRBV12-4 and TRBJ1-5; TRBD1 is a possible D gene (5 bases). The receptor comes from a woman in her forties or fifties with lung cancer. The CDR3 region has the DNA TGTGCCAGCAGACGGGGCGGGCAGCCCCAGCATTTT. Translation gives CASRRGGQPQHF.